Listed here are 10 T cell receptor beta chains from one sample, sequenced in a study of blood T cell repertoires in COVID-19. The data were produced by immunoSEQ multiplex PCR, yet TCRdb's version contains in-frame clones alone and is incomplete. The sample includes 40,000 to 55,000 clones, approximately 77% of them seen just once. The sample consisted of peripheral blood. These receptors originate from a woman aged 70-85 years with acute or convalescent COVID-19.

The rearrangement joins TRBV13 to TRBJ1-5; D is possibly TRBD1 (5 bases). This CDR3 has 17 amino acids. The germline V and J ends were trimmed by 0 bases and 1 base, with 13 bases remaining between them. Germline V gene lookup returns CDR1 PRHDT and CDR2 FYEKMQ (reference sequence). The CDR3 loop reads CASSLGGGLRSNQPQHF. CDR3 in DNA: TGTGCCAGCAGCTTAGGGGGGGGTCTAAGAAGCAATCAGCCCCAGCATTTT.

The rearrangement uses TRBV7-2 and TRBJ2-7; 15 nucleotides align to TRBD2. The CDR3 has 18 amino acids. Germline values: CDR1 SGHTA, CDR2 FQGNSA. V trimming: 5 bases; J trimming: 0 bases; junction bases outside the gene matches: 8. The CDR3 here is CASSPVGTSGRSSYEQYF. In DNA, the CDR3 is TGTGCCAGCAGCCCCGTCGGGACTAGCGGGAGGAGCTCCTACGAGCAGTACTTC.

The CDR3 loop is CASSETGRQVYTF. The CDR3 DNA follows: TGTGCCAGCAGCGAGACAGGGCGTCAAGTCTACACCTTC. This chain uses TRBV7-9 with TRBJ1-2, with 7 bases lining up with TRBD1. The CDR3 extends over 13 amino acids. The junction had 10 bases not matched to a gene; V was cut back by 5 bases and J by 10 bases. Germline-derived CDR1 and CDR2 are SEHNR and FQNEAQ (reference sequence).

The CDR3 protein is CASTSGSTGELFF. The CDR3 DNA is TGTGCCAGCACGAGCGGGAGTACCGGGGAGCTGTTTTTT. V and J are TRBV14 and TRBJ2-2; 8 bases are shared with TRBD2. Germline V CDR1 and CDR2: SGHDN, FVKESK. The V and J ends lost 7 bases and 5 bases, in that order; junction bases with no gene match: 3. This CDR3 has 13 residues.

This CDR3 reads CASSPSGSANYNEQFF. The CDR3 DNA sequence: TGTGCCAGCAGTCCGTCCGGTAGCGCGAACTACAATGAGCAGTTCTTC. This chain uses TRBV7-3 with TRBJ2-1; weak D call: TRBD2 (5 bases). CDR1 and CDR2 (germline): SGHTA, FQGTGA. Trimming cost V 6 bases and J 3 bases, with 18 bases left between them. The CDR3 has 16 amino acids.

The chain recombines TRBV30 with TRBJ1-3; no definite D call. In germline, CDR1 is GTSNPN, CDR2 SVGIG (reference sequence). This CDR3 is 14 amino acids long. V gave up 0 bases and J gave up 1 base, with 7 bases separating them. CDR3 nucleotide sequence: TGTGCCTGGAGTGTAGGAGGTTCTGGAAACACCATATATTTT. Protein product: CAWSVGGSGNTIYF.

The CDR3 region is CASRRSSYNEQFF. Written as DNA, the CDR3 is TGTGCCAGTAGGAGGAGCTCCTACAATGAGCAGTTCTTC. The chain has TRBV19 and TRBJ2-1; D gene uncertain. The CDR3 spans 13 residues. V was pared by 6 bases and J by 0 bases, with 6 bases between. Germline CDR1 LNHDA, CDR2 SQIVND (reference sequence).

CDR3 nucleotides: TGTGCCAGCAGCTTGGGGTTTCCTCGCAGGGAGAACACTGAAGCTTTCTTT. Protein sequence: CASSLGFPRRENTEAFF. The chain joins TRBV5-8 to TRBJ1-1; maybe TRBD1 (5 bases). Trimming cost V 0 bases and J 1 base, with 16 bases left between them. This CDR3 is 17 amino acids long. The germline CDR1 and CDR2 sequences are SGHTS and YDEGEE.

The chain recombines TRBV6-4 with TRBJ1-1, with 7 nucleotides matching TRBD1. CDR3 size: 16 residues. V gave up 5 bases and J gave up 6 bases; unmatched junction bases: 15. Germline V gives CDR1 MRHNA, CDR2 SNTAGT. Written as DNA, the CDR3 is TGTGCCAGCAGTCCGGAACAGGGGACTTTGGGGGCTGAAGCTTTCTTT. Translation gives CASSPEQGTLGAEAFF.

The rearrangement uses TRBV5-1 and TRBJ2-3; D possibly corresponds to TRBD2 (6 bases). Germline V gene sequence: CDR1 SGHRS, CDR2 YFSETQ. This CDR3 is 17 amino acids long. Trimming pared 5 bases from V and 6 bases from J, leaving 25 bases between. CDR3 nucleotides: TGCGCCAGCAGAAAAACCCCTACTAGCAACCCACTGGATACGCAGTATTTT. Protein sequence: CASRKTPTSNPLDTQYF. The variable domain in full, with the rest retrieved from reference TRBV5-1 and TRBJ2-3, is KAGVTQTPRYLIKTRGQQVTLSCSPISGHRSVSWYQQTPGQGLQFLFEYFSETQRNKGNFPGRFSGRQFSNSRSEMNVSTLELGDSALYLCASRKTPTSNPLDTQYFGPGTRLTVL.